These 15 T cell receptor beta chains were all obtained from the same sample, sequenced in a study of identical twins. TCRdb reanalysed the 5' RACE reads using MiXCR and keeps one entry per CDR3 protein. Among hundreds of thousands of distinct CDR3 sequences, 20% to 25% were seen once, and the ten largest hold roughly 4%. In addition, the sample was reused for a study of T cells expressing NK-cell markers.

Sequenced input: PBMCs. Receptors were obtained from a woman aged 18-35 years in good health.

This rearrangement joins TRBV29-1 to TRBJ2-3, with TRBD2 identical over 8 bases. Per germline, CDR1 SQVTM and CDR2 ANQGSEA. The CDR3 loop spans 14 amino acids. J was trimmed by 1 base and V by 7 bases; bases with no gene match: 7. CDR3 DNA: TGCAGCGCCGGGGCCGGGGGGGGCACAGATACGCAGTATTTT. Amino acids: CSAGAGGGTDTQYF.

This clonotype was counted at least ten times. The V gene is TRBV12-3 or TRBV12-4, the J gene TRBJ1-1; tentative D call: TRBD1 (5 bases). This CDR3 comprises 12 residues. Trimming stripped 3 bases from V and 7 bases from J, with 9 bases between. The CDR3 region is CASSLGQVEAFF. The CDR3 DNA reads as TGTGCCAGCAGTTTGGGGCAGGTTGAAGCTTTCTTT.

This clonotype has just a few counts. V and J are TRBV12-3 or TRBV12-4 and TRBJ2-5; D might be TRBD1 (6 bases). The V gene lost 6 bases and the J gene lost 5 bases, with 13 bases spanning the gap. The CDR3 loop spans 13 amino acids. CDR3 in amino acids: CASRHYTGETQYF. CDR3 DNA sequence: TGTGCCAGCAGACACTACACAGGGGAGACCCAGTACTTC.

In its sample, this clonotype was seen a few times. The chain employs TRBV20-1 and TRBJ2-3; D is possibly TRBD2 (7 bases). Germline assignment: CDR1 DFQATT and CDR2 SNEGSKA (reference sequence). The CDR3 totals 16 residues. Trimming cost V 3 bases and J 3 bases, with 19 bases left between them. CDR3 protein: CSARRRGGPPTDTQYF. CDR3 in DNA: TGCAGTGCTAGGAGAAGGGGGGGCCCACCAACAGATACGCAGTATTTT.

This clonotype was counted a few times. The J gene is TRBJ2-2, the V gene TRBV15, with D maybe TRBD2 (5 bases). CDR1 and CDR2 from the germline V gene are LNHNV and YYDKDF (reference sequence). The V end was cut by 3 bases, the J end by 4 bases, with 6 bases between. The length of the CDR3 is 13 residues. The CDR3, as DNA: TGTGCCACCAGCAGTACTAGCACCGGGGAGCTGTTTTTT. It codes for CATSSTSTGELFF.

V usage is TRBV29-1 and J usage is TRBJ2-1; D not certain. V lost 4 bases, J lost 7 bases, and 14 bases lay in between. There are 13 residues in the CDR3. Germline V gives CDR1 SQVTM, CDR2 ANQGSEA. CDR3 DNA: TGCAGCGTTGCCGACGGGTACATGAATGAGCAGTTCTTC. This encodes CSVADGYMNEQFF.

The chain carries TRBV9 and TRBJ2-1, with 7 bases lining up with TRBD2. Germline V CDR1 and CDR2: SGDLS, YYNGEE. V lost 4 bases, J lost 7 bases, and 5 bases stayed unmatched. The CDR3 has 13 amino acids. The CDR3 loop is CASSSSGGNEQFF. CDR3 nucleotide sequence: TGTGCCAGCAGCTCCTCCGGGGGGAATGAGCAGTTCTTC.

The chain joins TRBV2 to TRBJ2-5; D tentatively reads TRBD1 or TRBD2 (5 bases each). The CDR3 length is 15 residues. V was clipped by 0 bases and J by 4 bases, with 12 bases between them. Looked up from germline, CDR1 is SNHLY and CDR2 is FYNNEI. The CDR3 loop reads CASSEALGERETQYF. Written as DNA, the CDR3 is TGTGCCAGCAGTGAAGCGCTGGGGGAGAGAGAGACCCAGTACTTC.

The V gene is TRBV4-1, the J gene TRBJ2-1, with 8 bases identical to TRBD2. Losses at the gene ends were 0 bases for V and 5 bases for J; bases not matched to a gene: 3. This CDR3 has 15 amino acids. CDR1 and CDR2 from the germline V gene are MGHRA and YSYEKL. CDR3 loop: CASSQEGLEDNEQFF. Here the CDR3 DNA reads TGCGCCAGCAGCCAAGAGGGACTAGAAGACAATGAGCAGTTCTTC.

The genes are TRBV9 and TRBJ2-1; D is undetermined. The germline gives CDR1 SGDLS, CDR2 YYNGEE. V was trimmed by 0 bases and J by 1 base, leaving 11 bases between them. The CDR3 covers 16 residues. The CDR3 DNA reads TGTGCCAGCAGCGTAGAAAGAGTGGCGTCCTACAATGAGCAGTTCTTC. Translated: CASSVERVASYNEQFF.

The V and J genes are TRBV18 and TRBJ2-7, with D perhaps TRBD1 or TRBD2 (6 bases each). The CDR3 contains 15 residues. CDR1 is KGHSH and CDR2 is LQKENI in the germline V gene. V was cut by 3 bases and J by 6 bases, with 18 bases left in between. In DNA form, the CDR3 reads TGTGCCAGCTCACCCCAGGGAGGAGGGGGTGGCGAGCAGTACTTC. This gives the protein CASSPQGGGGGEQYF.

This clonotype was recorded at least ten times. The chain employs TRBV12-3 or TRBV12-4 and TRBJ2-5; 7 positions match TRBD2. This CDR3 has 16 residues. J gave up 6 bases and V 2 bases, and 12 bases lay outside the gene matches. The CDR3 is CASSLPSRGGKQTQYF. The CDR3 coding sequence is TGTGCCAGCAGTTTACCCAGTCGGGGAGGGAAACAGACCCAGTACTTC.

The chain is built from TRBV15 and TRBJ2-2, with 9 bases identical to TRBD2. V lost 3 bases to trimming and J lost 5 bases; unmatched junction nucleotides: 10. CDR1 LNHNV and CDR2 YYDKDF come from the germline V gene (reference sequence). The CDR3 has 17 amino acids. The CDR3 reads CATSRDLGSGGTGELFF. The CDR3, as DNA: TGTGCCACCAGCAGGGACTTAGGTAGCGGGGGTACCGGGGAGCTGTTTTTT.

The rearrangement uses TRBV5-4 and TRBJ2-3, with 10 bases that match TRBD2. The CDR3 is 18 amino acids. The junction had 17 bases not matched to a gene; V was cut back by 6 bases and J by 4 bases. Per germline, CDR1 SGHNT and CDR2 YYREEE (reference sequence). The chain's CDR3 is CASTLGGSSGSGADTQYF. CDR3 bases: TGTGCCAGCACCCTAGGCGGGTCTAGCGGGAGTGGGGCAGATACGCAGTATTTT.

In this sample, this clonotype turned up many times. The chain recombines TRBV20-1 with TRBJ1-2; D not resolved. The CDR3 totals 13 residues. The ends were cut back, 3 bases at V and 8 bases at J, with 16 bases in the middle. Germline V gene data show CDR1 as DFQATT and CDR2 as SNEGSKA (reference sequence). CDR3 DNA sequence: TGCAGTGCTAGGTCTGGGAGTTTCCTCGGCTACACCTTC. Translation: CSARSGSFLGYTF.